Shown below are 26 T cell receptor beta chains from a single sample sequenced in a study of a mutant IDH1 vaccine in newly diagnosed glioma. The protocol was immunoSEQ multiplex PCR, while the TCRdb copy is restricted to in-frame clones and leaves out a portion. The data hold about 43,000 clones, with less than 85% observed a single time. No antigens are known for them. Described time point: week 23, last vaccination. All doses held 300 ug of mutant IDH1 20-mer peptide, with topical imiquimod. Source: PBMCs, taken from a glioma patient whose treatment included an IDH1 peptide vaccine. The receptor source for this set is a woman younger than 35 with glioma. Some clones in this sample may be carry-over from other donors' samples.

The chain joins TRBV28 to TRBJ1-5; D call uncertain. Trimming removed 5 bases from V and 7 bases from J, with 15 bases in between. The V gene's germline CDR1 is MDHEN and CDR2 SYDVKM. The CDR3 is made up of 14 amino acids. The CDR3 DNA reads as TGTGCCAGCAGTCCAGACAACTCTAGGCAGCCCCAGCATTTT. Residues: CASSPDNSRQPQHF.

V and J are TRBV7-9 and TRBJ2-7, with D possibly being TRBD2 (7 bases). Germline CDR1 and CDR2: SEHNR and FQNEAQ (reference sequence). Trimming pared 2 bases from V and 7 bases from J, leaving 12 bases between. This CDR3 is 13 amino acids long. Here the CDR3 DNA reads TGTGCCAGCAGCTTACGGGGGGCAGGGGAGCAGTACTTC. Translated, it gives CASSLRGAGEQYF.

This clone was seen a few times. CDR3 nucleotide sequence: TGCAGTGCTAGAGTAAGATTTGGCTACACCTTC. It yields the protein CSARVRFGYTF. This rearrangement joins TRBV20-1 to TRBJ1-2; unclear D gene. Looked up from germline, CDR1 is DFQATT and CDR2 is SNEGSKA (reference sequence). Trimming left V 1 base short and J 7 bases short, with 7 bases between. The CDR3 extends over 11 amino acids.

This sequence joins TRBV5-4 and TRBJ1-2, with D possibly matching TRBD1 (6 bases). The CDR3 length is 13 residues. Germline lookup yields CDR1 SGHNT and CDR2 YYREEE (reference sequence). V lost 5 bases, J lost 2 bases, and 10 bases lay in between. This CDR3 is CASSSGQNYGYTF. CDR3 DNA: TGTGCCAGCAGTTCTGGACAGAACTATGGCTACACCTTC.

Details on this clone: The DNA is omitted, as the CDR3 cannot be located on it reliably, and the CDR3 follows TCRdb's listing. The genes are TRBV5-6 and TRBJ2-5; the table's D call, TRBD1, has no DNA check behind it. The CDR3 is 14 residues long, counting both termini. In germline, CDR1 is SGHDT, CDR2 YYEEEE. CDR3 loop: CASSLWGTGTGQYF.

The V gene is TRBV6-1, the J gene TRBJ1-1; D is unresolved. The germline CDR1 and CDR2 sequences are MNHNS and SASEGT. The CDR3 length is 12 residues. V was pared by 3 bases and J by 2 bases, with 4 bases between. The CDR3 DNA reads as TGTGCCAGCAGTGACCTCAACACTGAAGCTTTCTTT. Its translation is CASSDLNTEAFF.

V and J are TRBV4-1 and TRBJ1-2; the D gene is possibly TRBD1 (5 bases). There are 15 residues in the CDR3. Germline V gives CDR1 MGHRA, CDR2 YSYEKL. The germline V and J ends were trimmed by 2 bases and 6 bases, with 16 bases remaining between them. CDR3 bases: TGCGCCAGCAGCCAAACCCCGGGCAGGGAGGATGGCTACACCTTC. Its translation: CASSQTPGREDGYTF.

The chain uses TRBV7-8 and TRBJ2-1; possible D gene TRBD2, 6 bases. Germline assignment: CDR1 SGHVS and CDR2 FQNEAQ. The CDR3 consists of 16 residues. V lost 5 bases to trimming and J lost 9 bases, with 23 bases between them. DNA of the CDR3: TGTGCCAGCAGCCCCCGAACACCGGGGGTGATGGGTGAGCAGTTCTTC. Protein: CASSPRTPGVMGEQFF. The full variable domain, completed using reference TRBV7-8 and TRBJ2-1, is GAGVSQSPRYKVAKRGQDVALRCDPISGHVSLFWYQQALGQGPEFLTYFQNEAQLDKSGLPSDRFFAERPEGSVSTLKIQRTQQEDSAVYLCASSPRTPGVMGEQFFGPGTRLTVL.

This chain uses TRBV25-1 with TRBJ2-3; D not certain. Trimming shortened V by 3 bases and J by 3 bases, and 13 bases separated the two germline ends. The CDR3 is made up of 15 amino acids. From germline, CDR1 is MGHDK and CDR2 SYGVNS. This CDR3 is CASSEWSSATDTQYF. CDR3 nucleotides: TGTGCCAGCAGTGAGTGGTCGAGTGCAACAGATACGCAGTATTTT.

This clone was counted a few times. This chain uses TRBV5-1 with TRBJ1-6; 7 positions match TRBD1. Germline V gives CDR1 SGHRS, CDR2 YFSETQ. V lost 4 bases to trimming and J lost 7 bases; unmatched junction nucleotides: 5. This CDR3 has 14 amino acids. In DNA form, the CDR3 reads TGCGCCAGCAGCCAGGGGACAGTGAATTCACCCCTCCACTTT. Residues: CASSQGTVNSPLHF.

This chain connects TRBV4-1 to TRBJ1-2; TRBD1 matches 7 bases. CDR1 is MGHRA and CDR2 is YSYEKL in the germline V gene. The CDR3 has 15 amino acids. The V gene end was trimmed by 0 bases and the J gene end by 4 bases; junction bases not matched to a gene: 5. CDR3 coding DNA: TGCGCCAGCAGCCAAGATGAGGGGGCCCCCTATGGCTACACCTTC. It encodes CASSQDEGAPYGYTF.

The V gene is TRBV7-2, the J gene TRBJ2-1; D gene ambiguous. The length of the CDR3 is 14 residues. The V end was cut by 1 base, the J end by 6 bases, with 10 bases between. CDR1 and CDR2 from the germline V gene are SGHTA and FQGNSA. The CDR3 region is CASSLGSRGNEQFF. Written as DNA, the CDR3 is TGTGCCAGCAGCTTAGGCTCTAGAGGCAATGAGCAGTTCTTC.

The rearrangement joins TRBV19 to TRBJ1-2; D gene unclear. CDR3 length equals 12 residues. CDR1 and CDR2 from the germline V gene are LNHDA and SQIVND (reference sequence). V lost 1 base and J 8 bases, leaving 8 bases between the germline ends. The CDR3 spells CASSIAGRGYTF. The CDR3, as DNA: TGTGCCAGTAGTATAGCAGGTCGGGGCTACACCTTC.

The chain carries TRBV2 and TRBJ2-7; possibly TRBD2 for D (5 bases). The germline V gene has CDR1 SNHLY and CDR2 FYNNEI. The CDR3 sequence is 13 residues long. V was pared by 10 bases and J by 3 bases, with 16 bases between. Written as DNA, the CDR3 is TGTGCCACTACCTGGGAGTTGGGCTACGAGCAGTACTTC. This translates into CATTWELGYEQYF.

This rearrangement joins TRBV19 to TRBJ2-7; D is possibly TRBD2 (7 bases). Germline CDR1 reads LNHDA; CDR2 reads SQIVND (reference sequence). The CDR3 is made up of 16 amino acids. Trimming took 1 base from V and 2 from J, leaving 15 bases between them. CDR3 sequence (DNA): TGTGCCAGTAGTATAGTTCGGGGGGCCAGTACCTACGAGCAGTACTTC. Its protein product is CASSIVRGASTYEQYF.

The V and J genes are TRBV10-2 and TRBJ2-7; 8 bases are shared with TRBD2. J gave up 1 base and V 8 bases, and 7 bases lay outside the gene matches. This CDR3 has 14 residues. Germline CDR1 is WSHSY and CDR2 is SAAADI. The CDR3 sequence is CASCDIAGSYEQYF. The CDR3 region has the DNA TGCGCCAGCTGCGATATAGCGGGATCCTACGAGCAGTACTTC.

The chain links TRBV5-1 to TRBJ2-2, with 8 bases fitting TRBD1. V gave up 4 bases and J gave up 5 bases; unmatched junction bases: 4. Germline V gene sequence: CDR1 SGHRS, CDR2 YFSETQ. The CDR3 runs to 14 residues. The DNA for the CDR3 is TGCGCCAGCAGCGATGGACAGGGAACCGGGGAGCTGTTTTTT. It codes for CASSDGQGTGELFF.

This clone has more than one count but fewer than ten. The chain couples TRBV6-1 to TRBJ1-1, with 9 bases lining up with TRBD1. The CDR3 covers 12 residues. Trimming cost V 8 bases and J 6 bases; bases outside gene matches: 4. From germline, CDR1 is MNHNS and CDR2 SASEGT. CDR3 coding DNA: TGTGCCAGCGACCGGGACAGGGCTGAAGCTTTCTTT. It translates to CASDRDRAEAFF.

V usage is TRBV25-1 and J usage is TRBJ2-7, with 7 positions matching TRBD1. CDR3 length equals 13 residues. The germline V gene encodes CDR1 MGHDK and CDR2 SYGVNS. V dropped 7 bases and J dropped 1; count of bases not matched to a gene: 4. In nucleotides, the CDR3 is TGTGCCAGCATTGGGGGACAGTCCTACGAGCAGTACTTC. Translating gives CASIGGQSYEQYF.

The table lists this clone with a count of one. This chain uses TRBV11-2 with TRBJ2-1; TRBD1 matches at 9 bases. This CDR3 has 14 residues. CDR1 is SGHAT, CDR2 FQNNGV, per germline. The V gene end was trimmed by 5 bases and the J gene end by 5 bases; junction bases not matched to a gene: 4. The CDR3 DNA sequence: TGTGCCAGCAGCCTGGACAGGGGACACAATGAGCAGTTCTTC. Its translation is CASSLDRGHNEQFF.

The chain carries TRBV18 and TRBJ2-1, with 9 nucleotides matching TRBD2. The J segment lost 10 bases and the V segment lost 0 bases, leaving 10 bases of the junction unmatched. CDR3 length equals 16 residues. Germline CDR1 KGHSH, CDR2 LQKENI. CDR3 in amino acids: CASSPPGRGGSWEQFF. The CDR3 coding sequence is TGTGCCAGCTCACCACCGGGGCGGGGGGGCTCCTGGGAGCAGTTCTTC.

The rearrangement links TRBV7-6 to TRBJ1-4, with D possibly TRBD1 on 5 matching bases. Germline CDR1 reads SGHVS; CDR2 reads FNYEAQ. V was pared by 1 base and J by 5 bases, with 11 bases between. The CDR3 has 15 residues. The DNA of the CDR3 is TGTGCCAGCAGCTTAGTAGACAGTTCGAATGAAAAACTGTTTTTT. Residues: CASSLVDSSNEKLFF. The full variable domain, with the rest looked up from reference TRBV7-6 and TRBJ1-4, is GAGVSQSPRYKVTKRGQDVALRCDPISGHVSLYWYRQALGQGPEFLTYFNYEAQQDKSGLPNDRFSAERPEGSISTLTIQRTEQRDSAMYRCASSLVDSSNEKLFFGSGTQLSVL.

The V and J genes are TRBV18 and TRBJ2-5; the D is unclear. Trimming pared 2 bases from V and 2 bases from J, leaving 6 bases between. The V gene's germline CDR1 is KGHSH and CDR2 LQKENI. CDR3 length: 13 residues. In DNA, the CDR3 is TGTGCCAGCTCACCATTACTTCAAGAGACCCAGTACTTC. Its translation: CASSPLLQETQYF.

The rearrangement links TRBV6-5 to TRBJ2-7; D remains ambiguous. The CDR3 runs 14 residues. V lost 5 bases to trimming and J lost 4 bases, with 15 bases between them. Germline lookup yields CDR1 MNHEY and CDR2 SVGAGI. The CDR3 DNA is TGTGCCAGCAGTGCCCCGGGTCTTTCGTACGAGCAGTACTTC. Protein product: CASSAPGLSYEQYF.

The J gene is TRBJ1-5, the V gene TRBV9; D is unclear. V was cut by 0 bases and J by 11 bases, with 18 bases left in between. The germline V gene encodes CDR1 SGDLS and CDR2 YYNGEE. CDR3 length: 15 residues. The CDR3 DNA follows: TGTGCCAGCAGCGTAGGAGCGGCTGGAGTGATGGCCCAGCATTTT. As protein: CASSVGAAGVMAQHF.

The V gene is TRBV19, the J gene TRBJ2-3, with TRBD2 identical over 7 bases. The germline V gene encodes CDR1 LNHDA and CDR2 SQIVND (reference sequence). The trim removed 6 bases at V and 6 bases at J, leaving 0 bases unmatched. The CDR3 contains 11 residues. The CDR3, as DNA: TGTGCCAGTAGCGGGGGGGATACGCAGTATTTT. It specifies CASSGGDTQYF.